This T cell receptor (beta chain) was identified in a study of shared clonotypes between healthy human individuals. Study-level findings and limits: Among donors, the sharing of clonotypes was expected to be influenced by sequencing depth. Few donors limited the genetic and exposure-history diversity represented. It was observed that 5% to 6% of naive CD4 clonotypes were shared across several donors.

A remark on this clone: The antigen is unknown.

Donors, healthy HIV-negative adults, lacked recent acute infections or vaccinations. This CDR3 has 13 residues. Trimming took 0 bases from V and 7 from J, leaving 7 bases between them. Germline V gives CDR1 LGHNA, CDR2 YSLEER. TCRdb's table, derived via immunoSEQ multiplex PCR, lists solely in-frame clones and lacks some. The repertoire holds more than 1.2 million clones, with just under 99% as singletons. This TCR derives from a man under 40 in good health. The source material was naive CD4+ T cells sorted from blood. The subset was: CD45RA+ positively selected. The chain is built from TRBV4-3 and TRBJ1-5; D is unclear. The chain's CDR3 is CASSQEVLQPQHF. CDR3 nucleotide sequence: TGCGCCAGCAGCCAAGAAGTTTTACAGCCCCAGCATTTT.